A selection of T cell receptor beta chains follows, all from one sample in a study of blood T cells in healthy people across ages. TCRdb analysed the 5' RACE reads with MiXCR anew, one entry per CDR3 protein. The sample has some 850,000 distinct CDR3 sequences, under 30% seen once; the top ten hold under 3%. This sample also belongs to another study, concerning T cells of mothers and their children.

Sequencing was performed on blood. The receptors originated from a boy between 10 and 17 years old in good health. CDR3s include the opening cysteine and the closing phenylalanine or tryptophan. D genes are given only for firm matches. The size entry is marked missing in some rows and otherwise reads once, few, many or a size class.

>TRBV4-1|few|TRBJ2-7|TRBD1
CASGTGDEQYF
TGCGCCAGCGGGACAGGGGACGAGCAGTACTTC
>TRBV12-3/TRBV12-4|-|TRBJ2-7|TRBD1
CASSLASGQGRYEQYF
TGTGCCAGCAGTTTAGCCTCCGGACAGGGAAGATACGAGCAGTACTTC
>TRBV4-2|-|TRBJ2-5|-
CASSQALGGQETQYF
TGTGCCAGCAGCCAAGCCTTGGGAGGACAAGAGACCCAGTACTTC
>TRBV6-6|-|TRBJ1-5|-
CASSLGTQVNQPQHF
TGTGCCAGCAGTTTGGGGACGCAGGTGAATCAGCCCCAGCATTTT
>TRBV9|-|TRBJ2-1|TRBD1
CASSPLDRGREQFF
TGTGCCAGCAGCCCACTGGACAGGGGTCGCGAGCAGTTCTTC
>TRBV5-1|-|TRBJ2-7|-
CASSAVGGGSAYEQYF
TGCGCCAGCAGCGCGGTTGGAGGGGGGTCCGCCTACGAGCAGTACTTC
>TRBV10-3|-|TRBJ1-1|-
CAISGGGNTEAFF
TGTGCCATCAGTGGGGGGGGGAACACTGAAGCTTTCTTT
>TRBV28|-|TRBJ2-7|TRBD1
CASSLLARGYDEQYF
TGTGCCAGCAGTTTATTGGCCAGGGGGTATGACGAGCAGTACTTC
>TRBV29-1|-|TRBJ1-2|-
CSVELGDGYTF
TGCAGCGTTGAATTGGGGGATGGCTACACCTTC
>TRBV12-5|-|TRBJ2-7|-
CASGLPTGEQYF
TGTGCTAGTGGTTTGCCCACGGGCGAGCAGTACTTC
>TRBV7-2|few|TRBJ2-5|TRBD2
CASDPGGETQYF
TGTGCCAGCGACCCGGGGGGAGAGACCCAGTACTTC
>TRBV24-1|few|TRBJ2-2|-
CATSEQGNTGELFF
TGTGCCACCAGTGAACAGGGTAACACCGGGGAGCTGTTTTTT
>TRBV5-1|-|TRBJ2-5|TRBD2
CASSPRGGLQETQYF
TGCGCCAGCTCCCCTCGCGGGGGGCTCCAAGAGACCCAGTACTTC
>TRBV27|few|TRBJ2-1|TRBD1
CASSSPPRDRYNEQFF
TGTGCCAGCAGCTCTCCTCCTCGGGACAGGTACAATGAGCAGTTCTTC
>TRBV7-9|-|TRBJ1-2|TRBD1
CASSPHRDRECGYTF
TGTGCCAGCAGCCCCCACCGGGACAGGGAATGTGGCTACACCTTC
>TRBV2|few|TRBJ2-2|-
CASRKTGTQGGELFF
TGTGCCAGCAGAAAAACAGGGACCCAGGGCGGGGAGCTGTTTTTT
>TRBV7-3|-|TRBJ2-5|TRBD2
CASSPQGRGTQYF
TGTGCCAGCAGCCCCCAAGGGAGGGGGACCCAGTACTTC
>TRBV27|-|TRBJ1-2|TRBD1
CASSPYEGASGYTF
TGTGCCAGCAGCCCTTACGAGGGGGCGTCCGGCTACACCTTC
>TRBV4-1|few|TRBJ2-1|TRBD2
CASSHGRGGRNEQFF
TGCGCCAGCAGCCACGGGCGGGGGGGCCGAAATGAGCAGTTCTTC
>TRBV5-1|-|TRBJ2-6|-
CASSLAAGASGANVLTF
TGCGCCAGCAGCTTGGCCGCCGGAGCTAGCGGGGCCAACGTCCTGACTTTC
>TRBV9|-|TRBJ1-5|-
CASSGGNSNQPQHF
TGTGCCAGCAGCGGAGGGAATAGCAATCAGCCCCAGCATTTT
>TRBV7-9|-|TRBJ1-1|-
CASSLVTPGVTEAFF
TGTGCCAGCAGCTTAGTAACCCCAGGGGTAACTGAAGCTTTCTTT
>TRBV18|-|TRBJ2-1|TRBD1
CASSHRGDYNEQFF
TGTGCCAGCTCACACAGGGGCGACTACAATGAGCAGTTCTTC
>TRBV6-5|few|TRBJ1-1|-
CASRGPGGGTEAFF
TGTGCCAGCAGAGGCCCCGGGGGGGGCACTGAAGCTTTCTTT
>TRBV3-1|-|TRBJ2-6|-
CASSQLGGSLFSGANVLTF
TGTGCCAGCAGCCAGCTCGGGGGTAGTCTCTTCTCTGGGGCCAACGTCCTGACTTTC
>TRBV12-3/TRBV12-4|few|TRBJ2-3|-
CASSFRQDTDTQYF
TGTGCCAGCAGTTTCCGACAGGACACAGATACGCAGTATTTT
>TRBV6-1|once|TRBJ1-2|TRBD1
CASSEGDRGTGYTF
TGTGCCAGCAGTGAAGGAGACAGGGGGACTGGCTACACCTTC
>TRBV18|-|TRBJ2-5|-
CASSPPSLPQKTQYF
TGTGCCAGCTCACCACCGAGCCTCCCGCAGAAGACCCAGTACTTC
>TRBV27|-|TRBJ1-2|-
CASSSRAGRSGYTF
TGTGCCAGCAGTTCGAGGGCCGGACGGAGTGGCTACACCTTC
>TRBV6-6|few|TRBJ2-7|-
CASSYGSGDEQYF
TGTGCCAGCAGTTACGGCTCCGGAGACGAGCAGTACTTC
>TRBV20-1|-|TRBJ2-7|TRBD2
CSASGLAASEQYF
TGCAGTGCCAGTGGTCTAGCGGCCAGCGAGCAGTACTTC
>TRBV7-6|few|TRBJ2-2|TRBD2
CASSLARVAGVAGELFF
TGTGCCAGCAGCTTAGCACGGGTAGCGGGGGTCGCCGGGGAGCTGTTTTTT
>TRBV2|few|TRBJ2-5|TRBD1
CASSAGTGRYQETQYF
TGTGCCAGCAGTGCCGGGACAGGACGGTACCAAGAGACCCAGTACTTC
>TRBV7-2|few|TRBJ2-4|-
CASSFKAGYIQYF
TGTGCCAGCAGCTTCAAGGCGGGGTACATTCAGTACTTC
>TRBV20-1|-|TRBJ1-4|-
CSAAGNRDEKLFF
TGCAGTGCTGCCGGGAACCGTGATGAAAAACTGTTTTTT
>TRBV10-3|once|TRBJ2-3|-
CAIILNTDTQYF
TGTGCCATCATACTGAACACAGATACGCAGTATTTT